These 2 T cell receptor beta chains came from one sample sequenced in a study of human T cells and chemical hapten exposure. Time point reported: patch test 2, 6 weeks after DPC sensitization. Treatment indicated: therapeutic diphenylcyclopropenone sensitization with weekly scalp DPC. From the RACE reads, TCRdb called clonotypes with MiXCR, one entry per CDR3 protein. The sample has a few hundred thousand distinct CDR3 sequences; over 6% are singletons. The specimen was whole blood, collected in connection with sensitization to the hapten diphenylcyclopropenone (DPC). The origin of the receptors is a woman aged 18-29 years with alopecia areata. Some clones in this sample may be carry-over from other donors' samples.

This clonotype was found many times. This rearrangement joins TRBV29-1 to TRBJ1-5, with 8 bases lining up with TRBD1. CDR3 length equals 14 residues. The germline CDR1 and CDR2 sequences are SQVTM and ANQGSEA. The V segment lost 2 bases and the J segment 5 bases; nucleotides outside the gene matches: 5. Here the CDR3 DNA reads TGCAGCGTTGAACTGGGGACAGGAGATCAGCCCCAGCATTTT. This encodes CSVELGTGDQPQHF.

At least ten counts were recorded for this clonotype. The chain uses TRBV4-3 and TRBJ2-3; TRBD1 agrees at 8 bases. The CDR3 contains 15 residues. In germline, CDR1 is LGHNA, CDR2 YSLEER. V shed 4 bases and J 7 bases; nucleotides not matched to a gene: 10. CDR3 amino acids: CASSPQGDLSYTQYF. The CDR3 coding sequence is TGCGCCAGCAGCCCACAGGGGGACCTGTCATATACGCAGTATTTT.